This T cell receptor beta chain is drawn from a study of OX40 agonist ivuxolimab in advanced cancers. Study at large: Head and neck, renal cell, melanoma or hepatocellular carcinoma were the cancers that dose-escalation patients had. Earlier anti-PD-1, anti-PD-L1 or anti-CTLA-4 therapy was permitted; under 50% had received some. Findings and caveats of the study: Blood T cells, both CD4+ and CD8+, expanded clonally by week 6 at 0.1 to 3.0 mg/kg.

Trimming shortened V by 8 bases and J by 4 bases, and 14 bases separated the two germline ends. Germline V gene data show CDR1 as LNHDA and CDR2 as SQIVND (reference sequence). The length of the CDR3 is 13 residues. In the case of this clone: Its antigen remains unknown.

Sequencing used immunoSEQ multiplex PCR; TCRdb keeps in-frame clones, though not all of them. The sample contains roughly 46,000 clones, 88% of which appear only once. The specimen was CD4+ or CD8+ T cells sorted from blood, collected in a trial of the OX40 agonist ivuxolimab. This chain links TRBV19 with TRBJ1-2; TRBD1 might be the D (5 bases). The sequence was obtained from an adult with an advanced solid tumor such as melanoma, head and neck, liver or kidney cancer. The CDR3 loop is CASRDFRAYGYTF. As DNA, the CDR3 is TGTGCCAGTCGGGACTTCCGTGCCTATGGCTACACCTTC.